The 28 T cell receptor beta chains reported below all come from one sample, sequenced in a study of cytomegalovirus exposure and HLA in healthy donors. Primers: 60 Vbeta forward and 13 Jbeta reverse. Sequencing used immunoSEQ multiplex PCR; TCRdb keeps in-frame clones, though not all of them. Of 150,000 to 200,000 clones in the sample, 70% to 85% are singletons; the top ten hold 2% to 2.5%. The sequencing input was PBMCs. These receptors were obtained from a man between 35 and 55 years old in good health and CMV-seronegative.

The V call is TRBV11-1, the J call TRBJ2-2; D is undetermined. Trimming left V 1 base short and J 4 bases short, with 10 bases between. Germline CDR1 reads SGHAT; CDR2 reads FQDESV (reference sequence). This CDR3 has 15 residues. In DNA form, the CDR3 reads TGTGCCAGCAGCTTAGAGCGTCTCTTCACCGGGGAGCTGTTTTTT. Protein sequence: CASSLERLFTGELFF.

This chain links TRBV6-6 with TRBJ1-1, with D possibly being TRBD1 (5 bases). The V and J ends lost 8 bases and 0 bases respectively, with 19 bases between them. The CDR3 length is 16 residues. Germline CDR1 MNHNY, CDR2 SVGAGI (reference sequence). Here the CDR3 DNA reads TGTGCCAGCCCCGAGAATGACGACAGAATGAACACTGAAGCTTTCTTT. Translated: CASPENDDRMNTEAFF.

This sequence joins TRBV7-8 and TRBJ1-4; TRBD1 might be the D (5 bases). The CDR3 runs to 14 residues. Trimming stripped 4 bases from V and 4 bases from J, with 10 bases between. Germline V gene lookup returns CDR1 SGHVS and CDR2 FQNEAQ. The CDR3 protein is CASSSGLNNEKLFF. CDR3 DNA: TGTGCCAGCAGCTCGGGACTGAATAATGAAAAACTGTTTTTT.

In this sample, this clone turned up once. The chain joins TRBV7-2 to TRBJ2-1; a possible D gene is TRBD2 (6 bases). Between the trimmed V and J ends, which lost 2 bases and 7 bases, there was a span of 21 bases. Germline V gene sequence: CDR1 SGHTA, CDR2 FQGNSA. The length of the CDR3 is 17 residues. This chain's CDR3 is CASSLTFSGLLRNEQFF. CDR3 coding DNA: TGTGCCAGCAGCTTAACGTTTAGTGGACTACTTCGGAATGAGCAGTTCTTC.

This clone appeared a single time. The chain employs TRBV4-1 and TRBJ2-1, with a tentative D call TRBD1 (6 bases). Germline assignment: CDR1 MGHRA and CDR2 YSYEKL. V shed 0 bases and J shed 5 bases, with 11 bases lying between them. This CDR3 is built from 15 residues. The CDR3 DNA reads as TGCGCCAGCAGCCAAGATCTGAGGGGGAACAATGAGCAGTTCTTC. It specifies CASSQDLRGNNEQFF.

The genes are TRBV7-8 and TRBJ1-4, with a weak D call TRBD1 (5 bases). Trimming removed 5 bases at V and 8 bases at J, with 12 bases between. The CDR3 sequence is 13 residues long. Germline-derived CDR1 and CDR2 are SGHVS and FQNEAQ. The CDR3 DNA is TGTGCCAGCAGCAGACGGAGGGGCGAAAAACTGTTTTTT. Protein: CASSRRRGEKLFF.

V gene TRBV10-1 combines with J gene TRBJ2-7; 9 bases fit TRBD1. CDR1 is WNHNN, CDR2 SYGVQD, per germline (reference sequence). V lost 5 bases and J lost 4; bases outside the gene matches: 9. The CDR3 is made up of 15 amino acids. The CDR3 is CASSNGTGFTYEQYF. In nucleotides, the CDR3 is TGCGCCAGCAGTAACGGGACAGGGTTTACATACGAGCAGTACTTC.

The CDR3 here is CASSPVGKRVNPNQETQYF. For the CDR3, the DNA is TGTGCCAGCTCACCAGTTGGGAAGCGGGTCAACCCTAACCAAGAGACCCAGTACTTC. The rearrangement uses TRBV18 and TRBJ2-5, with a possible D match to TRBD2 (6 bases). The CDR3 runs to 19 residues. V shed 2 bases and J shed 0 bases, with 22 bases lying between them. CDR1 is KGHSH and CDR2 is LQKENI in the germline V gene.

V and J are TRBV5-1 and TRBJ2-7; perhaps TRBD1 as D (5 bases). The V gene's germline CDR1 is SGHRS and CDR2 YFSETQ. This CDR3 has 13 residues. V was clipped by 1 base and J by 1 base, with 6 bases between them. The CDR3 region is CASSLRTSYEQYF. As DNA, the CDR3 is TGCGCCAGCAGCTTGAGGACATCCTACGAGCAGTACTTC.

The rearrangement links TRBV28 to TRBJ2-5; maybe TRBD2 (5 bases). The J call may be in error: the DNA end matches TRBJ2-7 better. Germline CDR1 MDHEN, CDR2 SYDVKM. The CDR3 is 12 residues long. This chain's CDR3 is CASTDSSYEQYF. The CDR3 nucleotides are TGTGCCAGCACGGACTCCTCCTACGAGCAGTACTTC.

J is TRBJ2-7 and V is TRBV11-2; TRBD1 matches 7 bases. V lost 3 bases to trimming and J lost 1 base; unmatched junction nucleotides: 3. In germline, CDR1 is SGHAT, CDR2 FQNNGV. There are 14 residues in the CDR3. DNA of the CDR3: TGTGCCAGCAGCTTTGACAGGGAGTCCTACGAGCAGTACTTC. Translation gives CASSFDRESYEQYF.

In DNA form, the CDR3 reads TGCGCCAGCAGCCTTGGACAGGGCACCGGGGAGCTGTTTTTT. The encoded protein is CASSLGQGTGELFF. V gene TRBV4-3 combines with J gene TRBJ2-2; 8 nucleotides line up with TRBD1. The V gene's germline CDR1 is LGHNA and CDR2 YSLEER. V lost 4 bases, J lost 4 bases, and 2 bases stayed unmatched. This CDR3 contains 14 residues.

The rearrangement links TRBV5-1 to TRBJ2-5; 9 positions agree with TRBD2. The CDR3 consists of 14 residues. V was pared by 3 bases and J by 4 bases, with 4 bases of the junction left unmatched. Looked up from germline, CDR1 is SGHRS and CDR2 is YFSETQ. The CDR3 DNA follows: TGCGCCAGCAGCTCCTTAGCGGGAGTAGAGACCCAGTACTTC. Amino acid sequence: CASSSLAGVETQYF. The complete variable domain, with remaining parts taken from reference TRBV5-1 and TRBJ2-5, reads KAGVTQTPRYLIKTRGQQVTLSCSPISGHRSVSWYQQTPGQGLQFLFEYFSETQRNKGNFPGRFSGRQFSNSRSEMNVSTLELGDSALYLCASSSLAGVETQYFGPGTRLLVL.

This chain uses TRBV19 with TRBJ2-7; a weak D match, TRBD2 (5 bases). Germline assignment: CDR1 LNHDA and CDR2 SQIVND (reference sequence). Deletions cut 0 bases from V and 0 bases from J, with 6 bases between. The CDR3 has 14 amino acids. CDR3 sequence (DNA): TGTGCCAGTAGTATAGATCGGGGCTCCTACGAGCAGTACTTC. As protein: CASSIDRGSYEQYF.

This clone was detected once. This chain joins TRBV5-4 and TRBJ2-5; D perhaps matches TRBD2 (5 bases). The J call could be wrong; TRBJ2-7 is a better fit for the DNA end. This CDR3 has 14 amino acids. Germline CDR1 reads SGHNT; CDR2 reads YYREEE (reference sequence). This CDR3 is CASPPGDTAYEQYF. CDR3 nucleotides: TGTGCCAGCCCCCCCGGGGATACCGCCTACGAGCAGTACTTC.

The rearrangement uses TRBV19 and TRBJ2-7; 8 nucleotides agree with TRBD1. The CDR3 is 12 residues long. Losses at the gene ends were 7 bases for V and 5 bases for J; bases not matched to a gene: 4. Germline CDR1 is LNHDA and CDR2 is SQIVND (reference sequence). CDR3 DNA: TGTGCCAGTATGGGGACAGGTGACGAGCAGTACTTC. As protein: CASMGTGDEQYF.

V is TRBV5-1 and J is TRBJ1-3, with a weak D call TRBD1 (5 bases). Between the trimmed V and J ends, which lost 2 bases and 1 base, there was a span of 13 bases. CDR1 is SGHRS and CDR2 is YFSETQ in the germline V gene. This CDR3 is 16 amino acids long. This CDR3 reads CASSFTGLGSGNTIYF. As DNA, the CDR3 is TGCGCCAGCAGCTTTACAGGCCTTGGGTCTGGAAACACCATATATTTT.

The rearrangement joins TRBV7-9 to TRBJ1-5, with D maybe TRBD1 (5 bases). Deletions cut 5 bases from V and 4 bases from J, with 18 bases between. CDR1 is SEHNR, CDR2 FQNEAQ, per germline (reference sequence). There are 16 residues in the CDR3. The chain's CDR3 is CASSTEGPFLNQPQHF. The CDR3 DNA is TGTGCCAGCAGCACGGAGGGACCGTTCCTTAATCAGCCCCAGCATTTT.

In nucleotides, the CDR3 is TGTGCCAGCAGACAACTAGTCCGCACAGATACGCAGTATTTT. Amino acid sequence: CASRQLVRTDTQYF. The V and J genes are TRBV28 and TRBJ2-3, with D maybe TRBD2 (5 bases). CDR1 and CDR2 from the germline V gene are MDHEN and SYDVKM. The CDR3 sequence is 14 residues long. The germline V and J ends were trimmed by 6 bases and 1 base, with 11 bases remaining between them.

The V and J genes are TRBV9 and TRBJ2-1, with 8 bases matching TRBD1. Germline V gene sequence: CDR1 SGDLS, CDR2 YYNGEE. Trimming removed 2 bases from V and 8 bases from J; junction bases left unmatched: 6. The CDR3 is made up of 14 amino acids. CDR3 DNA sequence: TGTGCCAGCAGCGTCGACAGGGGAGGCGATGAGCAGTTCTTC. It encodes CASSVDRGGDEQFF.

This chain links TRBV19 with TRBJ2-5; 10 bases are shared with TRBD2. Germline loops: CDR1 LNHDA, CDR2 SQIVND (reference sequence). The V segment lost 7 bases and the J segment 5 bases; nucleotides outside the gene matches: 4. There are 13 residues in the CDR3. The CDR3 loop is CASTSSGSETQYF. As DNA, the CDR3 is TGTGCCAGTACCTCTAGCGGGAGTGAGACCCAGTACTTC.

The chain carries TRBV14 and TRBJ2-3; 10 bases fit TRBD2. The CDR3 runs 17 residues. V trimming: 0 bases; J trimming: 5 bases; junction bases outside the gene matches: 8. Germline V gives CDR1 SGHDN, CDR2 FVKESK. The CDR3 here is CASSQDLLAGAGDTQYF. CDR3 DNA: TGTGCCAGCAGCCAAGATTTGCTAGCGGGAGCGGGAGATACGCAGTATTTT.

The chain links TRBV28 to TRBJ1-4, with 12 positions matching TRBD1. Losses at the gene ends were 4 bases for V and 9 bases for J; bases not matched to a gene: 6. Germline V gene data show CDR1 as MDHEN and CDR2 as SYDVKM. The CDR3 extends over 15 amino acids. The CDR3 reads CASSSPGTGGKKLFF. CDR3 sequence (DNA): TGTGCCAGCAGTTCGCCGGGGACAGGGGGCAAAAAACTGTTTTTT.

V gene TRBV11-2 combines with J gene TRBJ2-1; 10 positions match TRBD2. CDR1 is SGHAT and CDR2 is FQNNGV in the germline V gene. This CDR3 contains 16 residues. The junction had 9 bases not matched to a gene; V was cut back by 5 bases and J by 5 bases. The CDR3 sequence: CASSQGGLALDNEQFF. CDR3 sequence (DNA): TGTGCCAGCAGCCAAGGGGGACTAGCGCTAGACAATGAGCAGTTCTTC.

This clone came up a few times. This sequence joins TRBV11-2 and TRBJ2-1, with 9 bases identical to TRBD2. Germline assignment: CDR1 SGHAT and CDR2 FQNNGV. The CDR3 extends over 15 amino acids. J was trimmed by 5 bases and V by 5 bases; bases with no gene match: 7. CDR3 sequence (DNA): TGTGCCAGCAGCCAAGAGACTAGCGGAGACAATGAGCAGTTCTTC. This encodes CASSQETSGDNEQFF.

This clone was seen only once. The junction shows a germline mismatch at one end, possibly a read error. V usage is TRBV28 and J usage is TRBJ2-6, with a weak D call TRBD1 (5 bases). This CDR3 comprises 12 residues. Germline V gives CDR1 MDHEN, CDR2 SYDVKM. The CDR3 coding sequence is TGTGCCAGCAGTTCTGGGGCCAACGGCCTGACTTTC. Its translation is CASSSGANGLTF.

The rearrangement uses TRBV5-1 and TRBJ1-5; D is ambiguous. Trimming stripped 4 bases from V and 4 bases from J, with 9 bases between. The CDR3 totals 13 residues. In germline, CDR1 is SGHRS, CDR2 YFSETQ. DNA of the CDR3: TGCGCCAGCAGCGGAGGAGGGAATCAGCCCCAGCATTTT. Translated: CASSGGGNQPQHF. The full variable domain, rest sourced from reference TRBV5-1 and TRBJ1-5, is KAGVTQTPRYLIKTRGQQVTLSCSPISGHRSVSWYQQTPGQGLQFLFEYFSETQRNKGNFPGRFSGRQFSNSRSEMNVSTLELGDSALYLCASSGGGNQPQHFGDGTRLSIL.

V is TRBV5-1 and J is TRBJ2-7; D possibly corresponds to TRBD2 (6 bases). The CDR3 runs 14 residues. V lost 0 bases, J lost 3 bases, and 10 bases lay in between. Germline V CDR1 and CDR2: SGHRS, YFSETQ. CDR3 in DNA: TGCGCCAGCAGCTTGGCTAGCGAGAACTACGAGCAGTACTTC. Translating it yields CASSLASENYEQYF.